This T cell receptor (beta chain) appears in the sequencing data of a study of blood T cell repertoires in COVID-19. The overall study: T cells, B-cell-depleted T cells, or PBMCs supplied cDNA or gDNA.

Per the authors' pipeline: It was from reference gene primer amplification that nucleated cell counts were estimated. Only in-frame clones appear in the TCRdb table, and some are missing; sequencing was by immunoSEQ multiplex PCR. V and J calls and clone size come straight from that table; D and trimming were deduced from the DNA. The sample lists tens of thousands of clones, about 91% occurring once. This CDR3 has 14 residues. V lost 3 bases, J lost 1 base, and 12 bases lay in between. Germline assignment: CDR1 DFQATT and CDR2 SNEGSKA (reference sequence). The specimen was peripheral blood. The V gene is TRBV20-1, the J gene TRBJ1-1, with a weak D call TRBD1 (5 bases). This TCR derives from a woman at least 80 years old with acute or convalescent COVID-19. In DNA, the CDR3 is TGCAGTGCTAGTTCCCCAGGGTCGAACACTGAAGCTTTCTTT. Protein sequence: CSASSPGSNTEAFF.